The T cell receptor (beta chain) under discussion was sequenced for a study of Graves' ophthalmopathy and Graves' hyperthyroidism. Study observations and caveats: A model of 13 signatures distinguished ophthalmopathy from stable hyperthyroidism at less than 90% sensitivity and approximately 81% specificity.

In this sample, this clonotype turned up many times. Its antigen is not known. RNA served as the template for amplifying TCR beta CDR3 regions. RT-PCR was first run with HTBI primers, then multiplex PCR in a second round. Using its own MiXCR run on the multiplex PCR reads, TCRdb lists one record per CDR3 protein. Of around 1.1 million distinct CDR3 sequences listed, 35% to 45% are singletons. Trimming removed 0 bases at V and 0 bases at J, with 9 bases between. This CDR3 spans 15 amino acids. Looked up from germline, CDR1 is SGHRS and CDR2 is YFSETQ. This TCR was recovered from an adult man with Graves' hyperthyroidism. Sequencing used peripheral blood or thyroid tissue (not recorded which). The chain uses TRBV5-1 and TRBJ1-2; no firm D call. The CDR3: CASSLDTTSNYGYTF. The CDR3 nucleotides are TGCGCCAGCAGCTTGGACACTACCTCTAACTATGGCTACACCTTC.